Following are 6 T cell receptor beta chains from one sample sequenced in a study of cytomegalovirus exposure and HLA in healthy donors. PCR employed 60 Vbeta and 13 Jbeta primers. The data were produced by immunoSEQ multiplex PCR, yet TCRdb's version contains in-frame clones alone and is incomplete. The repertoire includes 100,000 to 150,000 clones, approximately 68% of them detected once, and about 1.5% sits in the top ten. Sequencing used PBMCs. Every receptor here comes from a man aged 30 to 39 in good health and CMV-seropositive.

This clone was found once. This chain joins TRBV7-2 and TRBJ2-4; D uncertain. The V end was cut by 4 bases, the J end by 8 bases, with 18 bases between. The CDR3 covers 15 residues. The germline CDR1 and CDR2 sequences are SGHTA and FQGNSA. CDR3 sequence (DNA): TGTGCCAGCAGCTCACTACTCCAGCTTAGGCACATTCAGTACTTC. Protein: CASSSLLQLRHIQYF.

As concerns this clone: Other DNA sequences within the sample encode an identical CDR3. The chain carries TRBV20-1 and TRBJ2-7; 7 bases are shared with TRBD2. V trimming: 3 bases; J trimming: 4 bases; junction bases outside the gene matches: 0. The length of the CDR3 is 11 residues. The germline V gene encodes CDR1 DFQATT and CDR2 SNEGSKA (reference sequence). The CDR3 sequence is CSARGGYEQYF. CDR3 in DNA: TGCAGTGCTAGGGGAGGGTACGAGCAGTACTTC.

This clone was counted a single time. The chain is built from TRBV28 and TRBJ1-3; D is uncertain. Germline CDR1 MDHEN, CDR2 SYDVKM. V lost 5 bases to trimming and J lost 0 bases, with 2 bases between them. The CDR3 has 12 amino acids. The DNA for the CDR3 is TGTGCCAGCAGTCTCTCTGGAAACACCATATATTTT. Protein sequence: CASSLSGNTIYF.

The V call is TRBV9, the J call TRBJ2-3; a weak D match, TRBD2 (5 bases). V lost 2 bases to trimming and J lost 0 bases, with 7 bases between them. CDR1 and CDR2 (germline): SGDLS, YYNGEE. The length of the CDR3 is 14 residues. The CDR3 loop reads CASSVDSSTDTQYF. The DNA of the CDR3 is TGTGCCAGCAGCGTGGACTCCAGCACAGATACGCAGTATTTT.

The genes are TRBV4-1 and TRBJ1-2; D call uncertain. Germline CDR1 MGHRA, CDR2 YSYEKL. The V end lost 0 bases, the J end lost 5 bases, and 16 bases lay between the germline ends. This CDR3 is 16 amino acids long. CDR3 residues: CASSQERQYPVYGYTF. As DNA, the CDR3 is TGCGCCAGCAGCCAAGAGAGGCAATACCCAGTATATGGCTACACCTTC.

The J gene is TRBJ2-5, the V gene TRBV6-1, with D unclear. The end of the DNA fits TRBJ2-7 better, so the J call may be wrong. Per the germline V gene, CDR1 is MNHNS and CDR2 is SASEGT. The CDR3 has 12 residues. As DNA, the CDR3 is TGTGCCAGCAGTGAATTGTCCTACGAGCAGTACTTC. The encoded protein is CASSELSYEQYF.